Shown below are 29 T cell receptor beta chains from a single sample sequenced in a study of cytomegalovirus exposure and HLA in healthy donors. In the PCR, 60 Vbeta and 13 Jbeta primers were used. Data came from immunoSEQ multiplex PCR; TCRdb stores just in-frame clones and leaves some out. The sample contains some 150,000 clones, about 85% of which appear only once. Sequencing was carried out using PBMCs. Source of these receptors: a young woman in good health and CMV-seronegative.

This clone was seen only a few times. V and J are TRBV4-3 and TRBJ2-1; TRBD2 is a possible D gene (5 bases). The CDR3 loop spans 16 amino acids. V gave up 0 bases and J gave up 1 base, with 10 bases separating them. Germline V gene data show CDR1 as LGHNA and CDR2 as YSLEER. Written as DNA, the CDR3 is TGCGCCAGCAGCCAAGATATCACGGGGTCCTACAATGAGCAGTTCTTC. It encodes CASSQDITGSYNEQFF.

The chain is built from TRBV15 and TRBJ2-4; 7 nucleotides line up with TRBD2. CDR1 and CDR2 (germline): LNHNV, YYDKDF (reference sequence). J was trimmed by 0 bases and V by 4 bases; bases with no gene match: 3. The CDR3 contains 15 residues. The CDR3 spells CATSTAGLAKNIQYF. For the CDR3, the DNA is TGTGCCACCAGCACAGCGGGGTTAGCCAAAAACATTCAGTACTTC.

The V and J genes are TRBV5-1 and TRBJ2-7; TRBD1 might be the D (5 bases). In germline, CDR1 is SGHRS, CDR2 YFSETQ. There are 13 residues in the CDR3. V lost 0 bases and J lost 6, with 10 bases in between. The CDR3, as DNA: TGCGCCAGCAGCTTGGCCCAAGACAGCGAGCAGTACTTC. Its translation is CASSLAQDSEQYF.

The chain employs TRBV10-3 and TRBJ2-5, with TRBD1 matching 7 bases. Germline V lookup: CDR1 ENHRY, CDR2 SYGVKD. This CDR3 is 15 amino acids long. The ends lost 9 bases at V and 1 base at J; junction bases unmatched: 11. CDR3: CAIHPETGSQETQYF. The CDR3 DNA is TGTGCCATTCACCCCGAGACAGGGTCCCAAGAGACCCAGTACTTC.

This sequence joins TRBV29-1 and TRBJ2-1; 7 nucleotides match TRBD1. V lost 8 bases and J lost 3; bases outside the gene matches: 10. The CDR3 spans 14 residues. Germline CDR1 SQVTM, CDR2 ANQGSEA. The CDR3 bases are TGCAGCTTCATCGACAGGGTCCACTACAATGAGCAGTTCTTC. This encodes CSFIDRVHYNEQFF.

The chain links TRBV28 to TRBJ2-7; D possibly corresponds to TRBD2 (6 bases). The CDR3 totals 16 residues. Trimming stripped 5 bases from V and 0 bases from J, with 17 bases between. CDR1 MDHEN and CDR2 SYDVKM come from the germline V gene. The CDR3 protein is CASSPRGIVSSYEQYF. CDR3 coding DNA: TGTGCCAGCAGTCCACGGGGGATAGTAAGCTCCTACGAGCAGTACTTC. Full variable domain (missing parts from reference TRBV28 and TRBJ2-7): DVKVTQSSRYLVKRTGEKVFLECVQDMDHENMFWYRQDPGLGLRLIYFSYDVKMKEKGDIPEGYSVSREKKERFSLILESASTNQTSMYLCASSPRGIVSSYEQYFGPGTRLTVT.

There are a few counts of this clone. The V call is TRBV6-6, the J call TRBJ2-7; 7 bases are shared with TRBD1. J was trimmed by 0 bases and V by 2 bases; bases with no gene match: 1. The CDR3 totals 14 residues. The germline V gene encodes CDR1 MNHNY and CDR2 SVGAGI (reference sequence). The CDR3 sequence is CASSYGDSSYEQYF. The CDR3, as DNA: TGTGCCAGCAGTTACGGGGACAGCTCCTACGAGCAGTACTTC.

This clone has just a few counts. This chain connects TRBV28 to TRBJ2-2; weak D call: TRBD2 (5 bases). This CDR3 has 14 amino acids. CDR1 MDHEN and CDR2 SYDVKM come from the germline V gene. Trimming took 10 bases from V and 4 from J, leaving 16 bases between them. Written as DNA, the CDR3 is TGTGCCACCTTAGAGGGTTCTCGCACCGGGGAGCTGTTTTTT. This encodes CATLEGSRTGELFF.

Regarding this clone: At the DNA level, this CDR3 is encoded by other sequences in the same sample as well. This CDR3 is CASSYGQGSNQPQHF. In DNA form, the CDR3 reads TGTGCCAGCAGTTACGGACAGGGAAGCAATCAGCCCCAGCATTTT. J is TRBJ1-5 and V is TRBV6-6, with 8 nucleotides matching TRBD1. V was clipped by 2 bases and J by 1 base; unmatched bases: 1. This CDR3 comprises 15 residues. Germline assignment: CDR1 MNHNY and CDR2 SVGAGI (reference sequence).

The CDR3 coding sequence is TGCAGTGCCCGGACAGGGAACGGGCAGTACTTC. Protein product: CSARTGNGQYF. The chain is built from TRBV20-1 and TRBJ2-7, with 8 bases lining up with TRBD1. Trimming at V came to 6 bases and at J to 9 bases, leaving 7 bases not matched to a gene. The CDR3 is 11 residues long. Per the germline V gene, CDR1 is DFQATT and CDR2 is SNEGSKA (reference sequence).

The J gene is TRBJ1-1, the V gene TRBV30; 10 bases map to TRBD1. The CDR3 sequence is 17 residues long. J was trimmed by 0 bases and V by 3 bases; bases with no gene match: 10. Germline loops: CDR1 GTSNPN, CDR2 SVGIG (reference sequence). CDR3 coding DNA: TGTGCCTGGAGCAAGTCGGGACAGGGGCTCATGAACACTGAAGCTTTCTTT. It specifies CAWSKSGQGLMNTEAFF.

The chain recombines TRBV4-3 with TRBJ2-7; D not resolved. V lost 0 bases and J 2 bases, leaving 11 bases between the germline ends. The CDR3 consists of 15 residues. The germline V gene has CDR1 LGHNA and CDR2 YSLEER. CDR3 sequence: CASSQESIQAYEQYF. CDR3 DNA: TGCGCCAGCAGCCAAGAATCGATCCAGGCCTACGAGCAGTACTTC.

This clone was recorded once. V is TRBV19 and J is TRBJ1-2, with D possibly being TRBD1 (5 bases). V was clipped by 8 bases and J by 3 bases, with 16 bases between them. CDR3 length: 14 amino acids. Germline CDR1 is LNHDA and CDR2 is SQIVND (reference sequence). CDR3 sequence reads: CASLLRASYYGYTF. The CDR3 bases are TGTGCCAGTCTCCTCAGGGCCAGCTACTATGGCTACACCTTC.

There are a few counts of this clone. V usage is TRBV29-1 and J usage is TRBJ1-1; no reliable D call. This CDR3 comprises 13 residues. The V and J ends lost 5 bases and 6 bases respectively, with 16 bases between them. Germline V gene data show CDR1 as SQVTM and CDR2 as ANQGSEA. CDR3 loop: CSVFVGTKSEAFF. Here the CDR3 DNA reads TGCAGCGTTTTTGTGGGTACTAAGTCTGAAGCTTTCTTT.

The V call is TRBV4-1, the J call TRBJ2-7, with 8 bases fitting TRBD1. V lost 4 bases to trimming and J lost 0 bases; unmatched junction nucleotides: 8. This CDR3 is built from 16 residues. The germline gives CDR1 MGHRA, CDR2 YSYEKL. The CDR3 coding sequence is TGCGCCAGCAGCCTAGGCCCAGGGGGCTTCTCCTACGAGCAGTACTTC. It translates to CASSLGPGGFSYEQYF.

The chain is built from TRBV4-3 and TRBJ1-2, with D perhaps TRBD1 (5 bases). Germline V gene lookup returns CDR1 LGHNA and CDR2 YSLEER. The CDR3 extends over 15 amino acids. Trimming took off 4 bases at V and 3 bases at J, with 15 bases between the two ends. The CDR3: CASSPAPPGHYGYTF. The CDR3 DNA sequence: TGCGCCAGCAGCCCGGCCCCACCAGGGCACTATGGCTACACCTTC.

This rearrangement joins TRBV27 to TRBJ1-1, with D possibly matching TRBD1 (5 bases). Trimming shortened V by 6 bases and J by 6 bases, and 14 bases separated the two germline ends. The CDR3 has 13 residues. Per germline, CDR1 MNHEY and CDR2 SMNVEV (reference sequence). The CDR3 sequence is CASSSGGGPEAFF. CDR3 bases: TGTGCCAGCAGCTCAGGCGGGGGACCTGAAGCTTTCTTT.

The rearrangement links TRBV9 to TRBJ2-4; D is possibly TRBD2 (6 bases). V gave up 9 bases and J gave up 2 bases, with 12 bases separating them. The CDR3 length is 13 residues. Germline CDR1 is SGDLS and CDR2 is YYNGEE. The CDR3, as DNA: TGTGCCACCGCGGAGGGGTCCAAAAACATTCAGTACTTC. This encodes CATAEGSKNIQYF.

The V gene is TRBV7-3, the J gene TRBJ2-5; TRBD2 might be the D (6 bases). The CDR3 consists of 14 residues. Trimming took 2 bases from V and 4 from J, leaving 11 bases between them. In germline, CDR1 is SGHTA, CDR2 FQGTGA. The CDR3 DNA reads TGTGCCAGCAGCTTACTAGCGCTGCCAGAGACCCAGTACTTC. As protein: CASSLLALPETQYF. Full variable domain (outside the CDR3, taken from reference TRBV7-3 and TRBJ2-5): GAGVSQTPSNKVTEKGKYVELRCDPISGHTALYWYRQSLGQGPEFLIYFQGTGAADDSGLPNDRFFAVRPEGSVSTLKIQRTERGDSAVYLCASSLLALPETQYFGPGTRLLVL.

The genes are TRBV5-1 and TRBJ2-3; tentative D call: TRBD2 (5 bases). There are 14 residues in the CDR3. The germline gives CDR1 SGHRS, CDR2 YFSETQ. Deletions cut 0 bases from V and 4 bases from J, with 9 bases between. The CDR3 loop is CASSLAGVSDTQYF. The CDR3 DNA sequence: TGCGCCAGCAGCTTGGCCGGGGTCTCAGATACGCAGTATTTT.

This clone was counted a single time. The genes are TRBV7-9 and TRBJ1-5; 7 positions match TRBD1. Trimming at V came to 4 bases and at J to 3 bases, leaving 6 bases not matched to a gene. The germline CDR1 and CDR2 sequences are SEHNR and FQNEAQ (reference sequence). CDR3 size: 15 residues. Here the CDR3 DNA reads TGTGCCAGCAGCTCCCGGGACAGTACCAATCAGCCCCAGCATTTT. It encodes CASSSRDSTNQPQHF.

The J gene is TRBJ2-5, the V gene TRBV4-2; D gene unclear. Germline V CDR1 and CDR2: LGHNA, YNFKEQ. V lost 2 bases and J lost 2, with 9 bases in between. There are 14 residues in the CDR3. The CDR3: CASSQQNHQETQYF. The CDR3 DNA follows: TGTGCCAGCAGCCAACAGAACCATCAAGAGACCCAGTACTTC.

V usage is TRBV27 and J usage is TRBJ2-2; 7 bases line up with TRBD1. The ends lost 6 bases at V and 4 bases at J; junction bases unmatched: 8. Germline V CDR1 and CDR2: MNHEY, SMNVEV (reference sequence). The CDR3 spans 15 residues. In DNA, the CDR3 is TGTGCCAGCAGCCCTAGGGACAGAAGCACCGGGGAGCTGTTTTTT. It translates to CASSPRDRSTGELFF.

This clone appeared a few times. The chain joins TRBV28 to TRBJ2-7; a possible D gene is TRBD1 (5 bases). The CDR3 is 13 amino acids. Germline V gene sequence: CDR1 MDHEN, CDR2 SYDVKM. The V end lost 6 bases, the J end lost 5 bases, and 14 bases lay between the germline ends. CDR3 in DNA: TGTGCCAGCAGCCCTCCGATAGGGGACGAGCAGTACTTC. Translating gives CASSPPIGDEQYF.

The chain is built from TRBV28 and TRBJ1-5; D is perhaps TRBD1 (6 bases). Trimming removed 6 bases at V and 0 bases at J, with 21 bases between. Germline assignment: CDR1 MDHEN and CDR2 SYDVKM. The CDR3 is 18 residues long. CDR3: CASSPGETPLYSNQPQHF. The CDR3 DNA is TGTGCCAGCAGCCCAGGGGAGACTCCGCTCTATAGCAATCAGCCCCAGCATTTT.

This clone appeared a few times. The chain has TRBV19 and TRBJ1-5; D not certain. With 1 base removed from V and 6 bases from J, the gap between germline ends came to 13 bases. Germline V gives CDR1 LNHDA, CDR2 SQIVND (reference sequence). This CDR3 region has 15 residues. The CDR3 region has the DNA TGTGCCAGTAGTATAGGCGGAGGGCGCGGTCAGCCCCAGCATTTT. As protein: CASSIGGGRGQPQHF.

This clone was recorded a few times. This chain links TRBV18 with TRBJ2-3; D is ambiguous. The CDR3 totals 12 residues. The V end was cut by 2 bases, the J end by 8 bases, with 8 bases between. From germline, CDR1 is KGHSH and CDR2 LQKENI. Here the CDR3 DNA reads TGTGCCAGCTCACCAAGGAGTCCTACGCAGTATTTT. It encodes CASSPRSPTQYF. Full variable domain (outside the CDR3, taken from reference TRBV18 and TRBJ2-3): NAGVMQNPRHLVRRRGQEARLRCSPMKGHSHVYWYRQLPEEGLKFMVYLQKENIIDESGMPKERFSAEFPKEGPSILRIQQVVRGDSAAYFCASSPRSPTQYFGPGTRLTVL.

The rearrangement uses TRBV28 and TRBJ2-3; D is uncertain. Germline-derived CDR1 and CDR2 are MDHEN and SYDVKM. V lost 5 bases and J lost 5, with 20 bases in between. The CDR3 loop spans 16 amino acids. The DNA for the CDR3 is TGTGCCAGCAGTCCCAGCAATTTCCTAGTAGAAGATACGCAGTATTTT. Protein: CASSPSNFLVEDTQYF.

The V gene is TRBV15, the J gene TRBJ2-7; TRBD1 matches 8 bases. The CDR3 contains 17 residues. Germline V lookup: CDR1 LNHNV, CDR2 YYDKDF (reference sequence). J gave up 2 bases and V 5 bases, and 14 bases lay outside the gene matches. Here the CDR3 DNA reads TGTGCCACCAGCGGGGTTACAGGGGGAGTTTTCACCTACGAGCAGTACTTC. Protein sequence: CATSGVTGGVFTYEQYF.